Presented here are 11 T cell receptor beta chains from one specimen sequenced in a study of regulatory dendritic cells for organ transplantation. The table came from immunoSEQ multiplex PCR; TCRdb's copy has only in-frame clones and leaves some out. The sample has about 20,000 clones, 80% to 90% seen once. These TCRs are of unknown antigen specificity. Sorted subsets were CFSE-labeled and cultured roughly 5 days with allogeneic dendritic cells. Sequencing was done on a sample of naive CD4+ T cells from blood cultured with regulatory dendritic cells. This sample's subset: CD45RA+ naive T cells. Receptors were obtained from a human donor in good health.

The chain has TRBV28 and TRBJ1-5; D remains ambiguous. V lost 3 bases and J 4 bases, leaving 13 bases between the germline ends. This CDR3 has 15 residues. Germline V gene data show CDR1 as MDHEN and CDR2 as SYDVKM. CDR3 sequence: CASSFLVRGNQPQHF. Here the CDR3 DNA reads TGTGCCAGCAGTTTTTTAGTCCGGGGAAATCAGCCCCAGCATTTT.

This clone has only one observation. DNA for the CDR3: TGTGCCAGCAGCCCCGGGCATGAGACCCAGTACTTC. This encodes CASSPGHETQYF. V and J are TRBV6-6 and TRBJ2-5; D gene ambiguous. This CDR3 is built from 12 residues. The germline gives CDR1 MNHNY, CDR2 SVGAGI (reference sequence). V lost 6 bases to trimming and J lost 5 bases, with 10 bases between them.

J is TRBJ2-1 and V is TRBV6-1; D is uncertain. CDR1 is MNHNS, CDR2 SASEGT, per germline. This CDR3 contains 13 residues. V shed 8 bases and J shed 0 bases, with 8 bases lying between them. The CDR3 DNA sequence: TGTGCCAGCTTGGGTACCTCCTACAATGAGCAGTTCTTC. It codes for CASLGTSYNEQFF.

The sample holds a few counts of this clone. This rearrangement joins TRBV2 to TRBJ1-4, with D unresolved. This CDR3 contains 12 residues. Trimming left V 2 bases short and J 8 bases short, with 6 bases between. Germline CDR1 SNHLY, CDR2 FYNNEI. This CDR3 reads CASSELGEKLFF. CDR3 bases: TGTGCCAGCAGTGAATTGGGAGAAAAACTGTTTTTT.

The rearrangement uses TRBV4-1 and TRBJ2-2; 16 bases fit TRBD2. CDR3 length: 19 residues. Germline V gene sequence: CDR1 MGHRA, CDR2 YSYEKL. Germline trimming cut 4 bases from V and 3 bases from J; bases unmatched to any gene: 8. The CDR3 sequence: CASSRLPGLAGGYTGELFF. The CDR3 region has the DNA TGCGCCAGCAGCCGGTTACCGGGACTAGCGGGGGGGTACACCGGGGAGCTGTTTTTT.

This clone was detected only a few times. The chain uses TRBV7-9 and TRBJ2-7; TRBD2 matches 7 bases. Germline-derived CDR1 and CDR2 are SEHNR and FQNEAQ (reference sequence). Trimming took 5 bases from V and 0 from J; bases not matched to a gene: 16. The CDR3 length is 18 residues. The CDR3 nucleotides are TGTGCCAGCAGCCAGACCCCTGGGCGGGAGCTCCGCTCCTACGAGCAGTACTTC. Encoded protein: CASSQTPGRELRSYEQYF.

The rearrangement joins TRBV2 to TRBJ1-5; tentative D call: TRBD1 (6 bases). This CDR3 spans 15 amino acids. Germline V gives CDR1 SNHLY, CDR2 FYNNEI. The V end lost 2 bases, the J end lost 2 bases, and 10 bases lay between the germline ends. This CDR3 reads CASSEQGIGNQPQHF. The CDR3 region has the DNA TGTGCCAGCAGTGAACAGGGGATTGGCAATCAGCCCCAGCATTTT.

The gene calls are TRBV19 and TRBJ1-5; D remains unclear. In germline, CDR1 is LNHDA, CDR2 SQIVND (reference sequence). Trimming stripped 1 base from V and 1 base from J, with 8 bases between. This CDR3 region has 15 residues. CDR3 nucleotide sequence: TGTGCCAGTAGTATAGGACACGTCAGCAATCAGCCCCAGCATTTT. Protein sequence: CASSIGHVSNQPQHF.

The chain recombines TRBV18 with TRBJ2-7, with 7 bases matching TRBD1. This CDR3 spans 14 amino acids. CDR1 is KGHSH and CDR2 is LQKENI in the germline V gene. Germline trimming cut 6 bases from V and 1 base from J; bases unmatched to any gene: 6. The CDR3 sequence: CASSGTASSYEQYF. DNA of the CDR3: TGTGCCAGCTCCGGGACAGCAAGTTCCTACGAGCAGTACTTC.

V and J are TRBV5-4 and TRBJ1-2, with D unclear. Looked up from germline, CDR1 is SGHNT and CDR2 is YYREEE (reference sequence). V was pared by 4 bases and J by 4 bases, with 11 bases between. The CDR3 totals 13 residues. The CDR3 DNA reads TGTGCCAGCAGCCTCTCCGTTGGCTATGGCTACACCTTC. Translation gives CASSLSVGYGYTF.

The V and J genes are TRBV9 and TRBJ2-4, with D uncertain. The CDR3 loop spans 17 amino acids. With 4 bases removed from V and 1 base from J, the gap between germline ends came to 18 bases. CDR1 SGDLS and CDR2 YYNGEE come from the germline V gene. The CDR3 region is CASSTHHDLSAKNIQYF. The CDR3 nucleotides read TGTGCCAGCAGCACCCACCACGATCTTTCGGCCAAAAACATTCAGTACTTC.